This T cell receptor (beta chain) was retrieved from a study of PD-1 blockade in mismatch repair-deficient tumors. A remark on this clone: A much bigger clone sits one base away, suggesting this may be a read error.

Germline V gene data show CDR1 as MRHNA and CDR2 as SNTAGT. V lost 3 bases and J lost 0, with 6 bases in between. This CDR3 comprises 15 residues. TCRdb's copy holds only in-frame clones and misses some; the assay was immunoSEQ multiplex PCR. The sample records 100,000 to 150,000 clones, around nine tenths being singletons. The sample consisted of peripheral blood, taken approximately 72 weeks after starting pembrolizumab. The genes are TRBV6-4 and TRBJ2-6; perhaps TRBD1 as D (5 bases). The sequence derives from an adult with mismatch repair-deficient cancer. CDR3 sequence reads: CASSEDSSGANVLTF. The CDR3 coding sequence is TGTGCCAGCAGTGAAGACAGCTCTGGGGCCAACGTCCTGACTTTC.